This T cell receptor beta chain was identified during a study of shared T cell receptors in the human thymus. Assay: immunoSEQ multiplex PCR; the TCRdb copy retains only in-frame clones and omits some. The table lists 700,000 or so clones, approximately 83% of them singletons. This sample also belongs to another study, concerning human thymus T cells. That investigation notes: Corrective cardiac operations yielded the resected thymus tissue. In thymic and blood repertoires alike, V and J usage looked biased. Related research reported highly overlapping thymic repertoires among unrelated individuals.

The receptor was isolated from a girl under three years old with a congenital heart defect. Sequencing was done on a sample of thymocytes.

CDR3 region: CASSATRTGPNYGYTF. The CDR3 DNA is TGTGCCAGCAGCGCTACTAGGACAGGGCCTAACTATGGCTACACCTTC. The V and J genes are TRBV9 and TRBJ1-2, with 8 bases that match TRBD1. J was trimmed by 0 bases and V by 3 bases; bases with no gene match: 7. Germline-derived CDR1 and CDR2 are SGDLS and YYNGEE. The CDR3 is 16 amino acids.